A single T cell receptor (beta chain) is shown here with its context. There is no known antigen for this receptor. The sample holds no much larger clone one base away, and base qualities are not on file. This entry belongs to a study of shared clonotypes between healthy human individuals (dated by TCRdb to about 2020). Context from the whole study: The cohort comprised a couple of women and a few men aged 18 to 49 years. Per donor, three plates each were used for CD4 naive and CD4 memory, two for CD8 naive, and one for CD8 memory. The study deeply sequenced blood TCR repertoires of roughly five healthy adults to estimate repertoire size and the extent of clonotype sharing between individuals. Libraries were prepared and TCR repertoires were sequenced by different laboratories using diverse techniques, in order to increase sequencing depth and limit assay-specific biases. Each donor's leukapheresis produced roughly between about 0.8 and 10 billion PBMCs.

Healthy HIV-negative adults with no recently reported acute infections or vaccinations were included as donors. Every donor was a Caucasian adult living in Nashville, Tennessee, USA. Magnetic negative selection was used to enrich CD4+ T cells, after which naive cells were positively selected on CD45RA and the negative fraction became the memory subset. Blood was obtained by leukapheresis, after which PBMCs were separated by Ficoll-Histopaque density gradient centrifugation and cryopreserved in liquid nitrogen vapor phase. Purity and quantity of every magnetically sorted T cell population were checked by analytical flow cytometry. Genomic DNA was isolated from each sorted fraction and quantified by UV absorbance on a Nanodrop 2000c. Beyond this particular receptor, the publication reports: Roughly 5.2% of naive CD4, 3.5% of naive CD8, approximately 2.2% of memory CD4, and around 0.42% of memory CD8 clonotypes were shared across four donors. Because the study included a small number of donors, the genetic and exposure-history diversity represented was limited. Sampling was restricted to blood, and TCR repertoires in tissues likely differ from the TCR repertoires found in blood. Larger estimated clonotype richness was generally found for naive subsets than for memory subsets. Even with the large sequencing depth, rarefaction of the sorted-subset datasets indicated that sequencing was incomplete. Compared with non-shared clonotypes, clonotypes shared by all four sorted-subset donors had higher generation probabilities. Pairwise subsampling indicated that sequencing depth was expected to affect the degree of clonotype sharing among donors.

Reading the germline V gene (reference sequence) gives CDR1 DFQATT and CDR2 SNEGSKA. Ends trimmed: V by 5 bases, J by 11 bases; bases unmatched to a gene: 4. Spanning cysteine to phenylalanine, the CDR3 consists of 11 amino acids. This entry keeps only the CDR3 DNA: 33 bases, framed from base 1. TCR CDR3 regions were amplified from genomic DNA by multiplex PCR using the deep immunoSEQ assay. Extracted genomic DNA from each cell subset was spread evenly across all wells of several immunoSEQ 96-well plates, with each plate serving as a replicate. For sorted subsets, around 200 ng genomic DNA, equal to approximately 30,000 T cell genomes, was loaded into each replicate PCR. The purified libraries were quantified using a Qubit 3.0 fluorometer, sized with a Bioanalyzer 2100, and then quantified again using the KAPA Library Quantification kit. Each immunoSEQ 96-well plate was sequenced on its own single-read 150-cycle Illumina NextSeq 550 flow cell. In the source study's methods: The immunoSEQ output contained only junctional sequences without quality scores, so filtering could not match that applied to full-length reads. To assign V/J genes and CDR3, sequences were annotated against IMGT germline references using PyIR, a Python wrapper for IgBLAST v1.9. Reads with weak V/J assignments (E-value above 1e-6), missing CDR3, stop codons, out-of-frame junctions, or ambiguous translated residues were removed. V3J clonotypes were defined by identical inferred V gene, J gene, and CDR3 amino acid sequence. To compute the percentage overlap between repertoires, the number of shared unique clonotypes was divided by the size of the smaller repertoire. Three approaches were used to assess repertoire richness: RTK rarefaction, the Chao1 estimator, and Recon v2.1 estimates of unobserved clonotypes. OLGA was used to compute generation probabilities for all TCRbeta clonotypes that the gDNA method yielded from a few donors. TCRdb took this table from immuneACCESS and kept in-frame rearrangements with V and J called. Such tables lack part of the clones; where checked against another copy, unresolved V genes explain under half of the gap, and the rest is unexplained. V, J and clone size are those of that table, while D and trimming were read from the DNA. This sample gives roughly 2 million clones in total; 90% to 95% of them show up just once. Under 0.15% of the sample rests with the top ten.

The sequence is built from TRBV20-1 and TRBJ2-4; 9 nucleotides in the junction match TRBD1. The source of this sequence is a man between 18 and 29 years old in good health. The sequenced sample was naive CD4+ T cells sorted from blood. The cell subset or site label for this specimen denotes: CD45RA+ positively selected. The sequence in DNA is TGCAGTGCTTGGACAGGGGCTGTTCAGTACTTC. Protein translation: CSAWTGAVQYF.